The TCR beta chain described here comes from a study of T-cell memory formation after mild COVID-19. TCRdb re-analysed the 5' RACE reads in MiXCR, keeping a single row per CDR3 protein. The data contain 260,000 or so distinct CDR3 sequences, about a sixth of them seen just once; the ten biggest clones take up around 23%. This CDR3 spans 15 amino acids. V was trimmed by 3 bases and J by 0 bases, leaving 10 bases between them. CDR1 is ENHRY, CDR2 SYGVKD, per germline. The sequence derives from a man between 18 and 35 years old who had mild COVID-19 (a few samples of this study predate the infection). Cell type and time point are not known. The sequenced sample was PBMCs or a T cell subset sorted from them (not recorded which). The chain is built from TRBV10-3 and TRBJ2-3, with D maybe TRBD2 (5 bases). CDR3: CAISDIGMSTDTQYF. As DNA, the CDR3 is TGTGCCATCAGTGATATCGGGATGAGCACAGATACGCAGTATTTT.